The T cell receptor beta chain under discussion was sequenced for a study of T-cell reconstitution after alpha-beta-depleted transplantation in children. This clonotype occurred a few times. What it binds is not known. The CDR3 totals 17 residues. V shed 5 bases and J 6 bases; nucleotides not matched to a gene: 10. Germline CDR1 reads KGHDR; CDR2 reads SFDVKD. TCRbeta library construction was performed incorporating unique molecular identifiers. Each CDR3 protein is one row after TCRdb ran MiXCR on the PCR reads. The repertoire has approximately 650,000 distinct CDR3 sequences, about 12% of them found once; the top ten carry 0.79%. Overall study results and limits: Reported findings indicate that, about two months after transplant, alpha-beta T cells came from several hundred expanded clones, which were derived from non-depleted graft cells. T-cell numbers and diversity one year post-transplant derived largely from freshly generated T cells. Certain patients had high TCRbeta diversity at day 60, and it came from recipient T cells and thymic progenitors that survived.

This material consisted of PBMCs, taken before TCRalphabeta/CD19-depleted stem cell transplant. This receptor was obtained from a girl aged 2 to 9 with congenital amegakaryocytic thrombocytopenia, due to receive a stem cell transplant. This chain connects TRBV24-1 to TRBJ2-2, with 11 bases identical to TRBD2. CDR3 sequence: CATSGLAGGPYAGELFF. CDR3 coding DNA: TGTGCCACCAGTGGTCTAGCGGGAGGCCCCTATGCCGGGGAGCTGTTTTTT.